Listed here is a single T cell receptor beta chain. With a much larger clone just one base away, this may be a read error. Pregnant or lactating patients were excluded, as were those with uncontrolled infection or other autoimmune disease. In making diagnoses, clinical symptoms, serum thyroxine and TRAb, thyroid ultrasound and orbital computed tomography were all used. The entry originates in a study of T cells in Graves' hyperthyroidism and ophthalmopathy. RNA transcripts yielded amplified TCR beta CDR3 regions. When the TCR CDR3 underwent first-round RT-PCR, the HTBI primer set was used. TCRdb redid the calling of the multiplex PCR reads with MiXCR, one entry per CDR3 protein. Of hundreds of thousands of distinct CDR3 sequences in the sample, less than 20% were seen once. Source material: blood. This clonotype was obtained from a woman aged 18-29 years with Graves' hyperthyroidism that later progressed to Graves' ophthalmopathy.

This CDR3 reads CASRIGTGLESSYEQCF. The CDR3 DNA is TGTGCCAGCAGAATAGGGACAGGACTAGAGAGCTCCTACGAGCAGTGCTTC. The chain uses TRBV28 and TRBJ2-7, with D possibly being TRBD1 (8 bases). CDR3 length: 17 amino acids. Germline lookup yields CDR1 MDHEN and CDR2 SYDVKM.